Each of the 26 T cell receptor beta chains below was sequenced from the same sample in a study of CD8 T cells in ankylosing spondylitis. Using its own MiXCR run on the 5' RACE reads, TCRdb lists one record per CDR3 protein. Of nearly 250,000 distinct CDR3 sequences in the sample, roughly 32% are singletons; the top ten hold about 4.2%. Input material: blood, either unsorted or a sorted T cell fraction (not recorded which). These receptors were taken from a male donor with ankylosing spondylitis or in good health (not recorded which).

The chain carries TRBV28 and TRBJ2-7; D gene uncertain. From germline, CDR1 is MDHEN and CDR2 SYDVKM. V was trimmed by 2 bases and J by 0 bases, leaving 8 bases between them. This CDR3 is built from 14 residues. CDR3 nucleotide sequence: TGTGCCAGCAGTTTACCGGGCAGCTCCTACGAGCAGTACTTC. It specifies CASSLPGSSYEQYF.

The CDR3 loop is CASTHPLATQETQYF. CDR3 nucleotide sequence: TGTGCCAGCACCCACCCACTAGCTACCCAAGAGACCCAGTACTTC. The chain links TRBV3-1 to TRBJ2-5; TRBD2 might be the D (6 bases). The length of the CDR3 is 15 residues. Between the trimmed V and J ends, which lost 7 bases and 1 base, there was a span of 16 bases. The germline V gene encodes CDR1 LGHDT and CDR2 YNNKEL (reference sequence).

The chain recombines TRBV5-6 with TRBJ1-1; the D gene is possibly TRBD1 (6 bases). Germline values: CDR1 SGHDT, CDR2 YYEEEE. V was clipped by 5 bases and J by 4 bases, with 12 bases between them. The CDR3 is made up of 13 amino acids. CDR3: CASRPQGATEAFF. DNA of the CDR3: TGTGCCAGCAGACCACAGGGTGCCACTGAAGCTTTCTTT.

This rearrangement joins TRBV5-1 to TRBJ2-1, with 9 bases lining up with TRBD1. After removal of 6 bases from V and 5 bases from J, the junction contained 9 bases not matched to a gene. This CDR3 comprises 15 residues. From germline, CDR1 is SGHRS and CDR2 YFSETQ. Here the CDR3 DNA reads TGCGCCAGCATCCCGCGGACAGGGGTTGACAATGAGCAGTTCTTC. The encoded protein is CASIPRTGVDNEQFF.

This clonotype was counted ten times or more. The chain carries TRBV2 and TRBJ2-5; 7 bases agree with TRBD1. CDR1 and CDR2 from the germline V gene are SNHLY and FYNNEI. This CDR3 has 13 amino acids. Trimming at V came to 5 bases and at J to 1 base, leaving 1 base not matched to a gene. In nucleotides, the CDR3 is TGTGCCAGCAGTAGGGACAGCCAAGAGACCCAGTACTTC. It codes for CASSRDSQETQYF.

Only a few counts were recorded for this clonotype. The V gene is TRBV6-1, the J gene TRBJ2-7, with TRBD2 matching 7 bases. The V segment lost 0 bases and the J segment 5 bases; nucleotides outside the gene matches: 4. This CDR3 is 14 amino acids long. In germline, CDR1 is MNHNS, CDR2 SASEGT. CDR3 in DNA: TGTGCCAGCAGTGAAGCGGGGGGGGGAGACGAGCAGTACTTC. Translation gives CASSEAGGGDEQYF.

This clonotype was found a few times. The chain recombines TRBV4-2 with TRBJ2-3; TRBD2 might be the D (7 bases). Germline-derived CDR1 and CDR2 are LGHNA and YNFKEQ. Trimming took off 0 bases at V and 2 bases at J, with 12 bases between the two ends. CDR3 length: 16 amino acids. The CDR3 spells CASSQERGGLTDTQYF. DNA of the CDR3: TGTGCCAGCAGCCAAGAGAGGGGGGGACTCACAGATACGCAGTATTTT.

The rearrangement uses TRBV5-1 and TRBJ1-6, with 7 bases matching TRBD1. The V segment lost 2 bases and the J segment 7 bases; nucleotides outside the gene matches: 3. CDR1 is SGHRS and CDR2 is YFSETQ in the germline V gene. The CDR3 covers 14 residues. CDR3 DNA: TGCGCCAGCAGCTTCACAGGGGAAAATTCACCCCTCCACTTT. The encoded protein is CASSFTGENSPLHF.

The rearrangement joins TRBV20-1 to TRBJ1-2; tentative D call: TRBD1 (6 bases). This CDR3 has 12 amino acids. Trimming took off 6 bases at V and 4 bases at J, with 12 bases between the two ends. Germline CDR1 DFQATT, CDR2 SNEGSKA (reference sequence). The CDR3 sequence: CSARQESYGYTF. The CDR3 region has the DNA TGCAGTGCGAGACAGGAGAGCTATGGCTACACCTTC.

This clonotype was observed a few times. The genes are TRBV20-1 and TRBJ2-7; D is unresolved. The germline V and J ends were trimmed by 2 bases and 9 bases, with 17 bases remaining between them. The CDR3 consists of 13 residues. Germline CDR1 DFQATT, CDR2 SNEGSKA (reference sequence). The CDR3 spells CSARPQHPGWQYF. In DNA, the CDR3 is TGCAGTGCTAGACCACAGCACCCCGGTTGGCAGTACTTC.

This clonotype was seen a handful of times. The V call is TRBV20-1, the J call TRBJ2-1, with 7 bases identical to TRBD2. Per the germline V gene, CDR1 is DFQATT and CDR2 is SNEGSKA (reference sequence). V was clipped by 6 bases and J by 0 bases; unmatched bases: 11. The CDR3 has 16 amino acids. CDR3 DNA: TGCAGTGCCCCGGAGGGAGGGGTGAGCTCCTACAATGAGCAGTTCTTC. The encoded protein is CSAPEGGVSSYNEQFF.

This chain links TRBV20-1 with TRBJ1-2, with D perhaps TRBD1 (6 bases). V dropped 3 bases and J dropped 7 bases, with 18 bases sitting between them. CDR3 size: 14 residues. Germline V gene sequence: CDR1 DFQATT, CDR2 SNEGSKA (reference sequence). In DNA, the CDR3 is TGCAGTGCTAGCCGTCGGCCCGGGGGCTCTGGCTACACCTTC. Encoded protein: CSASRRPGGSGYTF.

The chain couples TRBV7-9 to TRBJ2-5; D ambiguous. Germline CDR1 is SEHNR and CDR2 is FQNEAQ (reference sequence). The CDR3 length is 13 residues. V shed 5 bases and J shed 3 bases, with 10 bases lying between them. CDR3 nucleotide sequence: TGTGCCAGCAGCACCCATGGGGAAGAGACCCAGTACTTC. Translation gives CASSTHGEETQYF.

This clonotype was counted only a few times. V usage is TRBV5-1 and J usage is TRBJ2-2, with D perhaps TRBD2 (6 bases). Trimming left V 0 bases short and J 5 bases short, with 11 bases between. Looked up from germline, CDR1 is SGHRS and CDR2 is YFSETQ. There are 15 residues in the CDR3. CDR3 in DNA: TGCGCCAGCAGCTTGGCGGCAGGGAGGACCGGGGAGCTGTTTTTT. Its translation is CASSLAAGRTGELFF.

V usage is TRBV18 and J usage is TRBJ1-6; TRBD1 is a possible D gene (6 bases). Germline V gene sequence: CDR1 KGHSH, CDR2 LQKENI. Trimming pared 2 bases from V and 8 bases from J, leaving 10 bases between. CDR3 length: 14 amino acids. The CDR3 DNA sequence: TGTGCCAGCTCACCAGCAGGGGTCGATTCACCCCTCCACTTT. Translated: CASSPAGVDSPLHF.

The chain couples TRBV6-1 to TRBJ1-4, with D unresolved. V was clipped by 2 bases and J by 8 bases, with 15 bases between them. The CDR3 sequence is 15 residues long. Germline lookup yields CDR1 MNHNS and CDR2 SASEGT. The DNA for the CDR3 is TGTGCCAGCAGTGAACAGGATTCTTCTTGGGAAAAACTGTTTTTT. Protein sequence: CASSEQDSSWEKLFF.

The chain carries TRBV12-3 or TRBV12-4 and TRBJ1-4; D may be TRBD1 (5 bases). The CDR3 totals 13 residues. V was cut by 7 bases and J by 7 bases, with 13 bases left in between. In nucleotides, the CDR3 is TGTGCCAGCAACGCCGGGGGAACTGAAAAACTGTTTTTT. It codes for CASNAGGTEKLFF.

This clonotype was found a few times. The genes are TRBV10-3 and TRBJ2-5; 10 bases match TRBD2. Per germline, CDR1 ENHRY and CDR2 SYGVKD. CDR3 size: 14 residues. After removal of 5 bases from V and 1 base from J, the junction contained 1 base not matched to a gene. The CDR3 sequence: CAISRTSGQETQYF. DNA for the CDR3: TGTGCCATCAGTCGGACTAGCGGCCAAGAGACCCAGTACTTC.

This clonotype came up a few times. This chain uses TRBV7-9 with TRBJ1-1, with D uncertain. This CDR3 contains 11 residues. Germline loops: CDR1 SEHNR, CDR2 FQNEAQ (reference sequence). V was pared by 5 bases and J by 8 bases, with 9 bases between. CDR3 sequence reads: CASSLGFEAFF. Written as DNA, the CDR3 is TGTGCCAGCAGCCTGGGGTTCGAAGCTTTCTTT. Together with reference TRBV7-9 and TRBJ1-1, the CDR3 gives the full variable domain: DTGVSQNPRHKITKRGQNVTFRCDPISEHNRLYWYRQTLGQGPEFLTYFQNEAQLEKSRLLSDRFSAERPKGSFSTLEIQRTEQGDSAMYLCASSLGFEAFFGQGTRLTVV.

The chain couples TRBV7-2 to TRBJ1-2, with 9 bases that match TRBD1. Germline CDR1 reads SGHTA; CDR2 reads FQGNSA. The CDR3 extends over 17 amino acids. The V and J ends lost 5 bases and 2 bases, in that order; junction bases with no gene match: 12. The chain's CDR3 is CASSPLPGQGANYGYTF. The CDR3 DNA follows: TGTGCCAGCAGCCCTTTGCCGGGACAGGGCGCGAACTATGGCTACACCTTC.

This clonotype was counted a few times. The chain has TRBV2 and TRBJ2-7, with 7 bases aligning to TRBD1. The germline CDR1 and CDR2 sequences are SNHLY and FYNNEI. The CDR3 spans 13 residues. Trimming removed 4 bases from V and 7 bases from J; junction bases left unmatched: 7. The DNA of the CDR3 is TGTGCCAGCAGTGGGGACAGTAGTTGGGAGCAGTACTTC. It is translated as CASSGDSSWEQYF.

This chain uses TRBV10-2 with TRBJ2-2; 7 nucleotides line up with TRBD2. V lost 4 bases and J lost 1; bases outside the gene matches: 0. Germline-derived CDR1 and CDR2 are WSHSY and SAAADI. CDR3 length: 14 amino acids. The CDR3 here is CASSAGGNTGELFF. In DNA, the CDR3 is TGCGCCAGCAGTGCGGGGGGGAACACCGGGGAGCTGTTTTTT.

This sequence joins TRBV7-9 and TRBJ1-4; D is undetermined. The germline V gene encodes CDR1 SEHNR and CDR2 FQNEAQ (reference sequence). This CDR3 region has 15 residues. V was pared by 8 bases and J by 7 bases, with 20 bases between. CDR3 sequence: CASAPVAGKGEKLFF. The CDR3 DNA follows: TGTGCCAGCGCCCCGGTTGCCGGGAAGGGTGAAAAACTGTTTTTT.

This chain connects TRBV12-3 or TRBV12-4 to TRBJ1-2; 9 bases match TRBD1. Losses at the gene ends were 5 bases for V and 2 bases for J; bases not matched to a gene: 3. The CDR3 is 14 residues long. The CDR3 sequence: CASSRDRANYGYTF. Written as DNA, the CDR3 is TGTGCCAGCAGTCGGGACAGGGCGAACTATGGCTACACCTTC.

This clonotype has just a few counts. The rearrangement uses TRBV6-5 and TRBJ2-7; D might be TRBD2 (5 bases). The germline V gene has CDR1 MNHEY and CDR2 SVGAGI. V lost 2 bases to trimming and J lost 3 bases, with 11 bases between them. The CDR3 is 14 amino acids. CDR3 sequence (DNA): TGTGCCAGCAGTTACGATGAAGAGGGCTACGAGCAGTACTTC. This codes for CASSYDEEGYEQYF.

The J gene is TRBJ2-1, the V gene TRBV5-1, with D perhaps given as TRBD1 or TRBD2 (7 bases each). Per the germline V gene, CDR1 is SGHRS and CDR2 is YFSETQ. V was trimmed by 2 bases and J by 9 bases, leaving 15 bases between them. The CDR3 loop spans 14 amino acids. The CDR3 DNA follows: TGCGCCAGCAGCTTCTTACAGGGGAGGGGTGAGCAGTTCTTC. As protein: CASSFLQGRGEQFF.